Shown below are 20 T cell receptor beta chains from a single sample sequenced in a study of blood T cell repertoires in COVID-19. The table came from immunoSEQ multiplex PCR; TCRdb's copy has only in-frame clones and leaves some out. The sample holds nearly 200,000 clones, about 88% seen once. Source material: peripheral blood. The receptors originated from a woman aged 40 to 55 who had recovered from COVID-19.

The chain carries TRBV7-9 and TRBJ1-6, with no clear D. CDR1 and CDR2 from the germline V gene are SEHNR and FQNEAQ (reference sequence). V was trimmed by 5 bases and J by 7 bases, leaving 15 bases between them. CDR3 length equals 15 residues. CDR3 protein: CASSPPGLANSPLHF. In DNA form, the CDR3 reads TGTGCCAGCAGCCCACCCGGATTAGCCAATTCACCCCTCCACTTT.

This chain links TRBV7-2 with TRBJ2-2, with a tentative D call TRBD2 (5 bases). The germline V gene has CDR1 SGHTA and CDR2 FQGNSA. Between the trimmed V and J ends, which lost 1 base and 0 bases, there was a span of 9 bases. The length of the CDR3 is 16 residues. The CDR3 sequence: CASSLGGIANTGELFF. CDR3 nucleotide sequence: TGTGCCAGCAGCTTAGGAGGGATTGCGAACACCGGGGAGCTGTTTTTT.

The chain links TRBV29-1 to TRBJ1-5; no clear D gene. V lost 1 base and J lost 5, with 6 bases in between. Germline CDR1 and CDR2: SQVTM and ANQGSEA. The CDR3 is made up of 12 amino acids. This chain's CDR3 is CSVEAADQPQHF. The CDR3 bases are TGCAGCGTTGAAGCTGCGGATCAGCCCCAGCATTTT.

V is TRBV6-5 and J is TRBJ2-1; TRBD2 agrees at 10 bases. With V trimmed by 5 bases and J by 9 bases, 10 bases remained unmatched. The CDR3 is 15 amino acids. Germline lookup yields CDR1 MNHEY and CDR2 SVGAGI. The chain's CDR3 is CASSPRLAGESEQFF. In DNA, the CDR3 is TGTGCCAGCAGTCCCCGGCTAGCGGGAGAAAGTGAGCAGTTCTTC.

This chain joins TRBV27 and TRBJ2-7; D remains ambiguous. V lost 3 bases to trimming and J lost 0 bases, with 9 bases between them. CDR3 length equals 14 residues. Germline V gene lookup returns CDR1 MNHEY and CDR2 SMNVEV (reference sequence). The CDR3 nucleotides read TGTGCCAGCAGTTTTCAAGCGCGCTCCTACGAGCAGTACTTC. It specifies CASSFQARSYEQYF.

The CDR3 region is CASITTDQGDNEQFF. Written as DNA, the CDR3 is TGTGCCAGTATAACAACGGACCAAGGGGATAATGAGCAGTTCTTC. The chain combines TRBV19 with TRBJ2-1, with D possibly matching TRBD1 (5 bases). Germline values: CDR1 LNHDA, CDR2 SQIVND (reference sequence). Deletions cut 7 bases from V and 7 bases from J, with 20 bases between. The CDR3 extends over 15 amino acids.

V and J are TRBV5-5 and TRBJ2-5; the match to TRBD1 covers 12 bases. Germline assignment: CDR1 SGHKS and CDR2 YYEKEE (reference sequence). V was clipped by 3 bases and J by 5 bases; unmatched bases: 8. The CDR3 has 16 residues. The CDR3 reads CASSWRGQGALETQYF. The CDR3 DNA follows: TGTGCCAGCAGCTGGCGGGGACAGGGGGCTCTGGAGACCCAGTACTTC.

The rearrangement uses TRBV7-9 and TRBJ2-1; 9 bases agree with TRBD2. V dropped 4 bases and J dropped 7; count of bases not matched to a gene: 11. In germline, CDR1 is SEHNR, CDR2 FQNEAQ (reference sequence). The CDR3 contains 16 residues. CDR3 coding DNA: TGTGCCAGCAGCTCGGGCGGCGGGAGGGAGTGGAATGAGCAGTTCTTC. This sequence encodes CASSSGGGREWNEQFF.

The chain recombines TRBV6-5 with TRBJ2-1, with D tentatively TRBD2 (6 bases). Trimming took 8 bases from V and 4 from J, leaving 15 bases between them. The CDR3 consists of 14 residues. CDR1 is MNHEY and CDR2 is SVGAGI in the germline V gene. CDR3 loop: CASRRDLGYNEQFF. CDR3 sequence (DNA): TGTGCCAGCCGCCGGGACTTGGGGTACAATGAGCAGTTCTTC.

This chain uses TRBV6-6 with TRBJ1-5, with D possibly being TRBD1 (6 bases). This CDR3 spans 17 amino acids. The V gene lost 5 bases and the J gene lost 0 bases, with 17 bases spanning the gap. The germline V gene has CDR1 MNHNY and CDR2 SVGAGI (reference sequence). The CDR3 sequence: CASSPRTDYYSNQPQHF. The DNA of the CDR3 is TGTGCCAGCAGTCCACGGACAGATTACTATAGCAATCAGCCCCAGCATTTT.

This clone was seen once. The chain couples TRBV27 to TRBJ2-7; D perhaps matches TRBD1 (6 bases). Germline CDR1 MNHEY, CDR2 SMNVEV (reference sequence). The V end lost 10 bases, the J end lost 3 bases, and 16 bases lay between the germline ends. This CDR3 contains 13 residues. In DNA form, the CDR3 reads TGTGCCACCCGACAGGCTGGCGGCTACGAGCAGTACTTC. Encoded protein: CATRQAGGYEQYF.

This rearrangement joins TRBV11-1 to TRBJ1-2, with D perhaps matching TRBD1 (6 bases). The V end was cut by 6 bases, the J end by 6 bases, with 23 bases between. This CDR3 comprises 16 residues. Germline CDR1 and CDR2: SGHAT and FQDESV (reference sequence). The CDR3 sequence is CASRSLTGQQVNGYTF. CDR3 coding DNA: TGTGCCAGCAGATCTCTAACTGGACAGCAAGTTAATGGCTACACCTTC.

This clone has more than one count but fewer than ten. The V call is TRBV6-4, the J call TRBJ2-3; TRBD2 might be the D (5 bases). The V end lost 4 bases, the J end lost 0 bases, and 5 bases lay between the germline ends. From germline, CDR1 is MRHNA and CDR2 SNTAGT. The CDR3 runs to 13 residues. Here the CDR3 reads CASSGGSTDTQYF. The CDR3, as DNA: TGTGCCAGCAGTGGCGGGAGCACAGATACGCAGTATTTT.

The gene calls are TRBV10-3 and TRBJ2-3, with 8 bases identical to TRBD2. This CDR3 contains 14 residues. J gave up 5 bases and V 7 bases, and 8 bases lay outside the gene matches. The V gene's germline CDR1 is ENHRY and CDR2 SYGVKD. The CDR3 DNA reads TGTGCCATCACCGACGCGGGAGGTTTAGATACGCAGTATTTT. Encoded protein: CAITDAGGLDTQYF.

The chain employs TRBV10-3 and TRBJ1-4, with D possibly being TRBD1 (5 bases). V lost 7 bases to trimming and J lost 5 bases, with 14 bases between them. The CDR3 has 14 amino acids. The germline V gene has CDR1 ENHRY and CDR2 SYGVKD. The CDR3 reads CAINHSGPNEKLFF. The CDR3, as DNA: TGTGCCATCAACCACTCAGGGCCGAATGAAAAACTGTTTTTT.

The rearrangement links TRBV18 to TRBJ2-7; 10 bases are shared with TRBD2. Per the germline V gene, CDR1 is KGHSH and CDR2 is LQKENI. The length of the CDR3 is 15 residues. V dropped 5 bases and J dropped 4; count of bases not matched to a gene: 8. The CDR3 nucleotides are TGTGCCAGCTCAACAGGCGCTAGCGGGAGTTACGAGCAGTACTTC. It translates to CASSTGASGSYEQYF.

CDR3 nucleotides: TGCAGTGCTAGCCTCGGGAACATTCAGTACTTC. Translated, it gives CSASLGNIQYF. V is TRBV20-1 and J is TRBJ2-4; no clear D gene. V lost 3 bases and J lost 7, with 7 bases in between. This CDR3 has 11 amino acids. Germline V gives CDR1 DFQATT, CDR2 SNEGSKA (reference sequence).

V and J are TRBV5-1 and TRBJ2-2; D gene unclear. The CDR3 has 15 residues. In germline, CDR1 is SGHRS, CDR2 YFSETQ. Deletions cut 0 bases from V and 3 bases from J, with 9 bases between. The chain's CDR3 is CASSLGQVDTGELFF. CDR3 nucleotides: TGCGCCAGCAGCTTGGGCCAGGTAGACACCGGGGAGCTGTTTTTT.

The rearrangement links TRBV27 to TRBJ2-7; tentatively, D is TRBD1 (6 bases). Germline V gene lookup returns CDR1 MNHEY and CDR2 SMNVEV (reference sequence). The ends were cut back, 0 bases at V and 2 bases at J, with 14 bases in the middle. The CDR3 runs 16 residues. CDR3 nucleotide sequence: TGTGCCAGCAGTTTATCGATTGGGACAACCACCTACGAGCAGTACTTC. Amino acids: CASSLSIGTTTYEQYF.

V usage is TRBV7-9 and J usage is TRBJ1-2; D perhaps matches TRBD1 (5 bases). Germline CDR1 reads SEHNR; CDR2 reads FQNEAQ (reference sequence). The CDR3 totals 14 residues. Trimming left V 5 bases short and J 4 bases short, with 14 bases between. The CDR3 loop reads CASSPSAGGYGYTF. The DNA of the CDR3 is TGTGCCAGCAGCCCTAGCGCGGGGGGCTATGGCTACACCTTC.